This TCR beta chain was documented in a study of T cell changes during pregnancy in multiple sclerosis. This table comes from immunoSEQ multiplex PCR, and its TCRdb copy is limited to in-frame clones, with some not included. In the table there are some 77,000 clones, more than 85% of which are singletons. This CDR3 is 13 amino acids long. With V trimmed by 6 bases and J by 4 bases, 2 bases remained unmatched. The germline V gene encodes CDR1 LNHNV and CDR2 YYDKDF (reference sequence). Concerning this clone: The sample carries other DNA sequences with the same CDR3.

The receptor comes from a female donor in good health, enrolled as a control in a pregnancy study. Here the sequenced sample was peripheral blood, taken after pregnancy. The V gene is TRBV15, the J gene TRBJ2-1; 8 bases are shared with TRBD2. The CDR3 protein is CATSRGGYNEQFF. Here the CDR3 DNA reads TGTGCCACCAGTCGGGGGGGGTACAATGAGCAGTTCTTC.